This T cell receptor (beta chain) was recovered during a study of cytotoxic CD8 clonotypes in ibrutinib-treated CLL. Here immunoSEQ multiplex PCR was the method, and the copy in TCRdb shows in-frame clones only, minus some. Altogether about 9,000 clones are present, 60% to 75% being singletons, with the ten largest covering around 36%. This clone rates as large (0.1 to 1%). Trimming shortened V by 7 bases and J by 7 bases, and 13 bases separated the two germline ends. This CDR3 is built from 12 residues. Germline loops: CDR1 SNHLY, CDR2 FYNNEI. The chain couples TRBV2 to TRBJ1-2; D perhaps matches TRBD1 (6 bases). The sequence was obtained from a human donor with chronic lymphocytic leukemia. Sequencing used PBMCs, obtained before ibrutinib treatment. CDR3 protein: CASTVRGLGYTF. CDR3 sequence (DNA): TGTGCCAGCACGGTCAGGGGTCTTGGCTACACCTTC.